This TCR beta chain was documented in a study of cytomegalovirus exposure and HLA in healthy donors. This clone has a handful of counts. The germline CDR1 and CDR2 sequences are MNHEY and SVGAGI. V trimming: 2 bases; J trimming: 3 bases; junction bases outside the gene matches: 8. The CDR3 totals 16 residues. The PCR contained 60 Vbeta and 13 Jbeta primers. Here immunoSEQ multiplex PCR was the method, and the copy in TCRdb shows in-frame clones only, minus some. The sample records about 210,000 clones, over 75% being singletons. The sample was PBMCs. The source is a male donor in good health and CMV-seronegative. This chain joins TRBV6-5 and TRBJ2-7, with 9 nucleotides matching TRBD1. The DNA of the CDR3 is TGTGCCAGCAGTTACGAGGGACCGGACAGGGGCTACGAGCAGTACTTC. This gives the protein CASSYEGPDRGYEQYF.